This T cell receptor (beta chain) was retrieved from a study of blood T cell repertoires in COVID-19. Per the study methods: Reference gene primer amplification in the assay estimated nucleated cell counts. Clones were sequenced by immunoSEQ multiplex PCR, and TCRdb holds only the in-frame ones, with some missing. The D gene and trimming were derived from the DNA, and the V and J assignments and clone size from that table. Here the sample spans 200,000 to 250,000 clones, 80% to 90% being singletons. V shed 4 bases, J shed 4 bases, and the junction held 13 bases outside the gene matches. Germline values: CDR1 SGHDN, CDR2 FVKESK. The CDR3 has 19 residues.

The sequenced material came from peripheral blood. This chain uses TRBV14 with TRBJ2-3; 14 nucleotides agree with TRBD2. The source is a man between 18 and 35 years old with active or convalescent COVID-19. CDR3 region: CASSPGLAGVFFPPDTQYF. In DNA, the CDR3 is TGTGCCAGCAGCCCGGGACTAGCGGGAGTATTTTTCCCCCCAGATACGCAGTATTTT.